Detailed here is one T cell receptor (beta chain). Its target is unknown. Germline V gene lookup returns CDR1 MNHEY and CDR2 SVGAGI. CDR3 length: 13 amino acids. V shed 6 bases and J shed 2 bases, with 9 bases lying between them. The sample is drawn from a study of early T cells in non-severe SARS-CoV-2 infection. Study at large: Sequencing of bulk RNA from unsorted whole blood was done, without chain pairing. Broader study findings: A preference for anti-spike CD8 responses marked VDJdb matching, which missed private and CD4 specificities.

Unique molecular identifiers were affixed to single, distinct cDNA molecules. TCRdb processed the 5' RACE reads anew with MiXCR; each CDR3 protein has one entry. The sample lists 74,000 or so distinct CDR3 sequences; about 9.9% were seen once. V gene TRBV6-5 combines with J gene TRBJ2-3; possibly TRBD1 or TRBD2 for D (5 bases each). Material: whole blood. The receptor was derived from an adult who was a healthcare worker with PCR-confirmed SARS-CoV-2 infection or an uninfected control (not recorded which). The CDR3 DNA reads as TGTGCCAGCAGGAGGGGCCTCACAGATACGCAGTATTTT. Residues: CASRRGLTDTQYF.